This entry lists 28 T cell receptor beta chains sequenced from one sample in a study of blood T cell repertoires in COVID-19. Here immunoSEQ multiplex PCR was the method, and the copy in TCRdb shows in-frame clones only, minus some. In the table there are under 500,000 clones, 70% to 90% of which are singletons. Sequencing input: PBMCs or T cells enriched from blood (not recorded which). The receptors were gathered from a woman under 30 with acute COVID-19.

This rearrangement joins TRBV19 to TRBJ2-3, with 7 bases that match TRBD2. This CDR3 is built from 13 residues. In germline, CDR1 is LNHDA, CDR2 SQIVND (reference sequence). Trimming cost V 3 bases and J 10 bases; bases outside gene matches: 7. The CDR3 sequence: CASSMGSGTSQYF. CDR3 bases: TGTGCCAGTAGTATGGGGAGCGGGACTTCGCAGTATTTT. Complete variable domain (other parts from reference TRBV19 and TRBJ2-3): DGGITQSPKYLFRKEGQNVTLSCEQNLNHDAMYWYRQDPGQGLRLIYYSQIVNDFQKGDIAEGYSVSREKKESFPLTVTSAQKNPTAFYLCASSMGSGTSQYFGPGTRLTVL.

CDR3 nucleotide sequence: TGTGCCATCAGTGAGTTTGGGACAGGGGTTCTCACTGAAGCTTTCTTT. Translation gives CAISEFGTGVLTEAFF. This chain connects TRBV10-3 to TRBJ1-1; 10 nucleotides line up with TRBD1. CDR3 length: 16 residues. CDR1 is ENHRY, CDR2 SYGVKD, per germline. V was clipped by 1 base and J by 4 bases; unmatched bases: 6.

The sample holds one count of this clone. The V gene is TRBV7-9, the J gene TRBJ2-3, with a possible D match to TRBD2 (6 bases). The germline CDR1 and CDR2 sequences are SEHNR and FQNEAQ (reference sequence). The CDR3 contains 13 residues. Between the trimmed V and J ends, which lost 5 bases and 8 bases, there was a span of 14 bases. The CDR3 DNA follows: TGTGCCAGCAGCATCGGGACTTTGACTACGCAGTATTTT. Protein: CASSIGTLTTQYF.

CDR3 in amino acids: CASSQTVSGNTIYF. DNA of the CDR3: TGTGCCAGCTCACAGACAGTCTCTGGAAACACCATATATTTT. The chain carries TRBV18 and TRBJ1-3, with D possibly TRBD1 on 5 matching bases. Germline assignment: CDR1 KGHSH and CDR2 LQKENI. Trimming left V 4 bases short and J 0 bases short, with 7 bases between. This CDR3 contains 14 residues.

A remark on this clone: The same CDR3 also results from other DNA sequences found in this sample. The chain carries TRBV6-1 and TRBJ1-3; no definite D call. Germline values: CDR1 MNHNS, CDR2 SASEGT. Between the trimmed V and J ends, which lost 0 bases and 4 bases, there was a span of 10 bases. The CDR3 is 15 residues long. The CDR3 loop reads CASSEALSGGNTIYF. The CDR3 coding sequence is TGTGCCAGCAGTGAAGCTCTGAGCGGAGGAAACACCATATATTTT.

This chain connects TRBV2 to TRBJ1-6; maybe TRBD1 (6 bases). This CDR3 is built from 14 residues. The V and J ends lost 6 bases and 9 bases respectively, with 15 bases between them. Germline lookup yields CDR1 SNHLY and CDR2 FYNNEI. CDR3 loop: CASRGRGGVSPLHF. The CDR3 region has the DNA TGTGCCAGCAGGGGCAGGGGTGGTGTTTCACCCCTCCACTTT.

The V gene is TRBV2, the J gene TRBJ1-5; 9 bases align to TRBD1. CDR1 and CDR2 from the germline V gene are SNHLY and FYNNEI. The V gene end was trimmed by 6 bases and the J gene end by 1 base; junction bases not matched to a gene: 7. CDR3 size: 16 residues. The chain's CDR3 is CASSGTGTRSNQPQHF. DNA for the CDR3: TGTGCCAGCAGCGGGACAGGGACACGGAGCAATCAGCCCCAGCATTTT.

The chain has TRBV4-3 and TRBJ2-4; 8 nucleotides align to TRBD1. Germline loops: CDR1 LGHNA, CDR2 YSLEER. V trimming: 3 bases; J trimming: 5 bases; junction bases outside the gene matches: 6. The CDR3 is made up of 15 amino acids. The CDR3 is CASSQAVQGENIQYF. The CDR3 bases are TGCGCCAGCAGCCAGGCCGTACAGGGGGAAAACATTCAGTACTTC.

This clone was found once. The chain uses TRBV5-1 and TRBJ2-1; 9 positions match TRBD2. V was clipped by 0 bases and J by 9 bases; unmatched bases: 13. Germline loops: CDR1 SGHRS, CDR2 YFSETQ. The CDR3 loop spans 17 amino acids. CDR3 in amino acids: CASSLVVSGGFRGEQFF. DNA for the CDR3: TGCGCCAGCAGCTTGGTCGTCAGCGGGGGGTTCAGGGGTGAGCAGTTCTTC.

The rearrangement joins TRBV18 to TRBJ1-1; 8 bases are shared with TRBD1. Losses at the gene ends were 2 bases for V and 5 bases for J; bases not matched to a gene: 4. CDR1 KGHSH and CDR2 LQKENI come from the germline V gene. CDR3 length: 14 amino acids. The CDR3 spells CASSPYDRGTEAFF. CDR3 DNA: TGTGCCAGCTCACCATACGACAGGGGAACTGAAGCTTTCTTT.

The V call is TRBV5-4, the J call TRBJ1-1, with unresolved D. In germline, CDR1 is SGHNT, CDR2 YYREEE (reference sequence). The V gene lost 4 bases and the J gene lost 1 base, with 8 bases spanning the gap. The CDR3 totals 13 residues. The CDR3 DNA follows: TGTGCCAGCAGCCCGGCGGGGAACACTGAAGCTTTCTTT. Amino acid sequence: CASSPAGNTEAFF.

This clone was recorded only once. V usage is TRBV5-1 and J usage is TRBJ1-5, with 8 positions matching TRBD1. V shed 4 bases, J shed 6 bases, and the junction held 6 bases outside the gene matches. The CDR3 is 14 residues long. Germline lookup yields CDR1 SGHRS and CDR2 YFSETQ. The CDR3 loop reads CASSTSGGGQPQHF. The CDR3 DNA reads TGCGCCAGCAGCACGTCAGGGGGCGGTCAGCCCCAGCATTTT.

The rearrangement joins TRBV10-3 to TRBJ1-2; D is undetermined. The CDR3 runs to 11 residues. The germline CDR1 and CDR2 sequences are ENHRY and SYGVKD. V lost 8 bases and J lost 0, with 4 bases in between. CDR3: CAIPANYGYTF. The CDR3 DNA reads TGTGCCATCCCCGCTAACTATGGCTACACCTTC.

This clone was detected once. The chain joins TRBV3-1 (or the pseudogene TRBV3-2) to TRBJ2-1, with D possibly being TRBD2 (6 bases). Trimming stripped 5 bases from V and 2 bases from J, with 16 bases between. The CDR3 runs 16 residues. Germline CDR1 is LGHDT and CDR2 is YNNKEL (reference sequence). The CDR3 DNA reads TGTGCCAGCAGCTATAGACTAGAAGGTACCTACAATGAGCAGTTCTTC. This translates into CASSYRLEGTYNEQFF.

The chain carries TRBV28 and TRBJ1-3; TRBD1 is a possible D gene (5 bases). V was cut by 2 bases and J by 0 bases, with 8 bases left in between. The CDR3 runs 15 residues. Germline assignment: CDR1 MDHEN and CDR2 SYDVKM. The CDR3 nucleotides are TGTGCCAGCAGTTTAGGACACCTCTCTGGAAACACCATATATTTT. Protein product: CASSLGHLSGNTIYF.

This rearrangement joins TRBV7-9 to TRBJ2-7, with D possibly matching TRBD2 (5 bases). The CDR3 is 13 residues long. The V gene's germline CDR1 is SEHNR and CDR2 FQNEAQ (reference sequence). The V end was cut by 3 bases, the J end by 5 bases, with 11 bases between. This CDR3 is CASSLASFHEQYF. In DNA form, the CDR3 reads TGTGCCAGCAGCTTGGCTAGCTTCCACGAGCAGTACTTC.

J is TRBJ1-5 and V is TRBV6-5; no definite D call. The germline gives CDR1 MNHEY, CDR2 SVGAGI. The CDR3 is 13 amino acids. V was pared by 4 bases and J by 0 bases, with 4 bases between. The CDR3 loop is CASSSNSNQPQHF. In DNA, the CDR3 is TGTGCCAGCAGTTCCAATAGCAATCAGCCCCAGCATTTT.

A word on this clone: This CDR3 is also generated by other DNA sequences in the sample. J is TRBJ1-5 and V is TRBV9; D unresolved. The CDR3 extends over 15 amino acids. Looked up from germline, CDR1 is SGDLS and CDR2 is YYNGEE. The V and J ends lost 2 bases and 1 base respectively, with 10 bases between them. CDR3 DNA sequence: TGTGCCAGCAGCGTCGGAGGGAGGAGCAATCAGCCCCAGCATTTT. Translating it yields CASSVGGRSNQPQHF.

The V and J genes are TRBV19 and TRBJ2-7; D is perhaps TRBD1 (6 bases). The germline V gene encodes CDR1 LNHDA and CDR2 SQIVND (reference sequence). Trimming pared 9 bases from V and 6 bases from J, leaving 12 bases between. The CDR3 is made up of 11 amino acids. The CDR3 region is CASGQSAEQYF. Here the CDR3 DNA reads TGTGCCAGCGGACAGTCGGCCGAGCAGTACTTC. Complete variable domain (other parts from reference TRBV19 and TRBJ2-7): DGGITQSPKYLFRKEGQNVTLSCEQNLNHDAMYWYRQDPGQGLRLIYYSQIVNDFQKGDIAEGYSVSREKKESFPLTVTSAQKNPTAFYLCASGQSAEQYFGPGTRLTVT.

This clone was recorded once. The chain is built from TRBV11-2 and TRBJ2-4, with D tentatively TRBD2 (5 bases). The V end lost 0 bases, the J end lost 6 bases, and 12 bases lay between the germline ends. The germline V gene encodes CDR1 SGHAT and CDR2 FQNNGV. This CDR3 contains 15 residues. The CDR3 nucleotides read TGTGCCAGCAGCTTAGAGGGCTATCGGGGAAACATTCAGTACTTC. Translation gives CASSLEGYRGNIQYF.

The chain uses TRBV4-1 and TRBJ1-6; D is unresolved. CDR1 is MGHRA and CDR2 is YSYEKL in the germline V gene. Deletions cut 2 bases from V and 13 bases from J, with 12 bases between. The CDR3 runs 13 residues. CDR3 protein: CASSQLIGRPLHF. CDR3 DNA sequence: TGCGCCAGCAGCCAACTCATTGGGCGTCCCCTCCACTTT.

The rearrangement links TRBV12-5 to TRBJ1-5; the match to TRBD1 covers 7 bases. The CDR3 is 16 residues long. V was clipped by 6 bases and J by 1 base; unmatched bases: 9. CDR1 is LGHNT, CDR2 FRNRAP, per germline. In nucleotides, the CDR3 is TGTGCTAGTGGGACTCAGGGGGGTCGGAGCAATCAGCCCCAGCATTTT. Protein product: CASGTQGGRSNQPQHF.

This clone was observed once. The rearrangement uses TRBV27 and TRBJ2-2, with 11 bases identical to TRBD1. The V segment lost 2 bases and the J segment 1 base; nucleotides outside the gene matches: 12. This CDR3 region has 20 residues. Germline loops: CDR1 MNHEY, CDR2 SMNVEV (reference sequence). CDR3 DNA sequence: TGTGCCAGCAGTTTAATCACCAGGACAGGGGGCGAGCGGAACACCGGGGAGCTGTTTTTT. It specifies CASSLITRTGGERNTGELFF.

This clone appeared a few times. The rearrangement links TRBV12-3 or TRBV12-4 to TRBJ1-1, with 7 bases identical to TRBD1. The CDR3 extends over 13 amino acids. J gave up 8 bases and V 6 bases, and 9 bases lay outside the gene matches. CDR3 in DNA: TGTGCCAGCAGGACAGGGTCAGGGTCAGAAGCTTTCTTT. It yields the protein CASRTGSGSEAFF.

The V and J genes are TRBV10-3 and TRBJ2-7; weak D call: TRBD2 (5 bases). This CDR3 has 12 residues. The V and J ends lost 10 bases and 1 base respectively, with 11 bases between them. Germline V lookup: CDR1 ENHRY, CDR2 SYGVKD. CDR3: CATASGSYEQYF. The CDR3 region has the DNA TGTGCCACGGCAAGCGGTTCCTACGAGCAGTACTTC.

The chain joins TRBV10-2 to TRBJ1-3; D might be TRBD1 (5 bases). The CDR3 has 15 amino acids. V was shortened by 2 bases and J by 4 bases, with 12 bases between the two germline ends. Germline V gives CDR1 WSHSY, CDR2 SAAADI. In DNA, the CDR3 is TGCGCCAGCAGTGAGGCGGGGACGGGCGGAAACACCATATATTTT. Translated, it gives CASSEAGTGGNTIYF.

This chain links TRBV24-1 with TRBJ2-3; D possibly corresponds to TRBD2 (5 bases). The ends were cut back, 0 bases at V and 1 base at J, with 7 bases in the middle. The length of the CDR3 is 15 residues. The germline V gene encodes CDR1 KGHDR and CDR2 SFDVKD. The CDR3 DNA reads as TGTGCCACCAGTGATTTGAATAGCGGCACAGATACGCAGTATTTT. Translated: CATSDLNSGTDTQYF.

The V and J genes are TRBV7-2 and TRBJ2-3; 10 nucleotides agree with TRBD2. The CDR3 sequence is 15 residues long. Germline loops: CDR1 SGHTA, CDR2 FQGNSA. V shed 2 bases and J 6 bases; nucleotides not matched to a gene: 5. CDR3 loop: CASSLLAGGSDTQYF. DNA for the CDR3: TGTGCCAGCAGCTTATTAGCGGGAGGCTCTGATACGCAGTATTTT.